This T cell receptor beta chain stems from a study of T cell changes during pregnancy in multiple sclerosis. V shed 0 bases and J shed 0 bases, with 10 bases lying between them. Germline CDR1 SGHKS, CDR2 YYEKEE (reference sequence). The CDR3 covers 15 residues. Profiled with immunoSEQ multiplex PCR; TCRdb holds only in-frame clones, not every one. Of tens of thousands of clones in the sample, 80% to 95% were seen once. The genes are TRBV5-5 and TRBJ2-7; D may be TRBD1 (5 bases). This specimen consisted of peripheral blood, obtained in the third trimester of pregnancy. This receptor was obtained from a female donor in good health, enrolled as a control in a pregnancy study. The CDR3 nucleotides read TGTGCCAGCAGCTTGGATTTAGGGGTCTCCTACGAGCAGTACTTC. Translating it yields CASSLDLGVSYEQYF. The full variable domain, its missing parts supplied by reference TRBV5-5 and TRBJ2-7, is DAGVTQSPTHLIKTRGQQVTLRCSPISGHKSVSWYQQVLGQGPQFIFQYYEKEERGRGNFPDRFSARQFPNYSSELNVNALLLGDSALYLCASSLDLGVSYEQYFGPGTRLTVT.